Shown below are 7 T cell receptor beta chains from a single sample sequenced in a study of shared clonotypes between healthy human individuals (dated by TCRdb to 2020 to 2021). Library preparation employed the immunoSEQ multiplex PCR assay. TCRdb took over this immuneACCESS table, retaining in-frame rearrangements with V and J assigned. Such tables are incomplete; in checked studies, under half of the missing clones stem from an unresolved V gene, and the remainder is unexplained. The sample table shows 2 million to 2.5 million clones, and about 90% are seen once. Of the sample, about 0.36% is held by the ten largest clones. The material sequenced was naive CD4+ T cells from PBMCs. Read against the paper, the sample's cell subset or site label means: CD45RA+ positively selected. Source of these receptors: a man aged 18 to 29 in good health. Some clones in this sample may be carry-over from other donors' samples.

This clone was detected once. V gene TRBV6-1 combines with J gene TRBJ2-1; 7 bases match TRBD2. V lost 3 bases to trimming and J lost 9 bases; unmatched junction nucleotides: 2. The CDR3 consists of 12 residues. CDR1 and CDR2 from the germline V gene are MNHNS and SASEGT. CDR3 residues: CASSDWGGEQFF. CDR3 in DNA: TGTGCCAGCAGTGATTGGGGGGGTGAGCAGTTCTTC.

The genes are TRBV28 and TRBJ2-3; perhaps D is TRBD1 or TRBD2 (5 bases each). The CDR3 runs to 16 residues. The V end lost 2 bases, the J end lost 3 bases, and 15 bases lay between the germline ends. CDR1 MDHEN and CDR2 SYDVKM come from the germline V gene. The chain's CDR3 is CASSLSRGRGTDTQYF. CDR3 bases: TGTGCCAGCAGTTTAAGTCGGGGACGGGGAACAGATACGCAGTATTTT.

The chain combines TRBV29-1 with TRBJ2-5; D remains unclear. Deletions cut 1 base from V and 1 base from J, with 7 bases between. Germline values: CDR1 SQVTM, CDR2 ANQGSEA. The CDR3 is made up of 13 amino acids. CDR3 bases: TGCAGCGTTGAAGTAGGCAGCCAAGAGACCCAGTACTTC. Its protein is CSVEVGSQETQYF.

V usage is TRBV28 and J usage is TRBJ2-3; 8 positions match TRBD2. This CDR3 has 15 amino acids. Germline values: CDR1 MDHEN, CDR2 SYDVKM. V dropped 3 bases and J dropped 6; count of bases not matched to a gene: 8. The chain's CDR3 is CASSFAGGLTDTQYF. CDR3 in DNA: TGTGCCAGCAGTTTTGCGGGAGGACTCACGGATACGCAGTATTTT. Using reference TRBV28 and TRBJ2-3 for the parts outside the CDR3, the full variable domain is DVKVTQSSRYLVKRTGEKVFLECVQDMDHENMFWYRQDPGLGLRLIYFSYDVKMKEKGDIPEGYSVSREKKERFSLILESASTNQTSMYLCASSFAGGLTDTQYFGPGTRLTVL.

The CDR3 nucleotides are TGTGCCTGGACTAGGGACTCTGAAGCTTTCTTT. Protein: CAWTRDSEAFF. The chain links TRBV30 to TRBJ1-1, with a weak D call TRBD1 (5 bases). Germline CDR1 is GTSNPN and CDR2 is SVGIG (reference sequence). CDR3 size: 11 residues. V was trimmed by 4 bases and J by 6 bases, leaving 9 bases between them.

CDR3 sequence: CASSPGQGNYEQYF. The CDR3, as DNA: TGTGCCAGCAGCCCCGGACAGGGGAACTACGAGCAGTACTTC. V usage is TRBV11-3 and J usage is TRBJ2-7; 9 bases map to TRBD1. Germline-derived CDR1 and CDR2 are SGHNT and YENEEA. The junction had 5 bases not matched to a gene; V was cut back by 5 bases and J by 3 bases. The CDR3 loop spans 14 amino acids. The full variable domain, with the rest looked up from reference TRBV11-3 and TRBJ2-7, is EAGVVQSPRYKIIEKKQPVAFWCNPISGHNTLYWYLQNLGQGPELLIRYENEEAVDDSQLPKDRFSAERLKGVDSTLKIQPAELGDSAVYLCASSPGQGNYEQYFGPGTRLTVT.

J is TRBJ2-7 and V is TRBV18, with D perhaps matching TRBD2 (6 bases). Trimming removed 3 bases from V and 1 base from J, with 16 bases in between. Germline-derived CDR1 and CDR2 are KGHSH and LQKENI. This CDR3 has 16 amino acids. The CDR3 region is CASSPPLGGTSYEQYF. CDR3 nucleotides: TGTGCCAGCTCACCCCCCTTAGGCGGGACGTCCTACGAGCAGTACTTC.